This TCR beta chain originates from a study of cytomegalovirus exposure and HLA in healthy donors. As for the study in general: Out of 180 million or so T cells, an earlier analysis found some 120 million unique TCR beta sequences in total.

Findings and caveats of the study: A previous analysis found most TCR beta V segments productive roughly 87% or roughly 30% of the time. Links to common viral pathogens appeared, in a later analysis, for several of the most significant clusters. Among TCR sequences, most were rare, though some public TCRs appeared in many donors.

As for this clone: Its specificity is not known.

Germline CDR1 is SGHVS and CDR2 is FNYEAQ. The CDR3 has 15 residues. The V and J ends lost 0 bases and 1 base, in that order; junction bases with no gene match: 2. The PCR had 60 Vbeta and 13 Jbeta primers. The repertoire was sequenced with immunoSEQ multiplex PCR; TCRdb's copy has only in-frame clones and lacks some. The data hold about 180,000 clones, with roughly 77% observed a single time. The J gene is TRBJ2-5, the V gene TRBV7-6; the match to TRBD2 covers 7 bases. This clonotype was sampled from a woman aged 30 to 39 in good health and CMV-seronegative. Sequenced input: PBMCs. The CDR3: CASSLAASGQETQYF. CDR3 bases: TGTGCCAGCAGCTTAGCGGCTAGCGGCCAAGAGACCCAGTACTTC.